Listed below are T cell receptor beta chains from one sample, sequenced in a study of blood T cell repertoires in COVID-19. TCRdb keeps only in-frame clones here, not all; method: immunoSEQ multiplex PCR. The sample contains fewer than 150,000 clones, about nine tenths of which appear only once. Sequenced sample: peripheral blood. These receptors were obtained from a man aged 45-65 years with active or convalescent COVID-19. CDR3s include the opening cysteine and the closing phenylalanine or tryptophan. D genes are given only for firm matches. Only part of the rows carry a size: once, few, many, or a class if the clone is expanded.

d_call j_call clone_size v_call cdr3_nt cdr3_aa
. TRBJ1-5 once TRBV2 TGTGCCAGCAGTACCCAGCGTAGCAATCAGCCCCAGCATTTT CASSTQRSNQPQHF
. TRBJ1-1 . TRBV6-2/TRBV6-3 TGTGCCAGCAGTTACCCGGGAGGGACCACTGAAGCTTTCTTT CASSYPGGTTEAFF
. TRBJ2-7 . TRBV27 TGTGCCAGCAGTCCGGGCCCCAGGAGGGAGCAGTACTTC CASSPGPRREQYF
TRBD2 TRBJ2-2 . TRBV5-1 TGCGCCAGCAACAGCGGACTAGCGGGGATCGGGGAGCTGTTTTTT CASNSGLAGIGELFF
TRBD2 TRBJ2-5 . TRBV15 TGTGCCACCAGCAGAGATTTAGGACTAGCGGGGGAAGAGACCCAGTACTTC CATSRDLGLAGEETQYF
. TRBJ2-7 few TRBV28 TGTGCCAGCACCCCTAGGCCCGACAGTCGCTCCTACGAGCAGTACTTC CASTPRPDSRSYEQYF
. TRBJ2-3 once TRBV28 TGTGCCAGCAGTCCACTGGCAGATACGCAGTATTTT CASSPLADTQYF
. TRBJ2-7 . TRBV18 TGTGCCAGCTCACCAATGGCAGGGGACACCTACGAGCAGTACTTC CASSPMAGDTYEQYF
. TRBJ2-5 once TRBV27 TGTGCCAGCGCTGGGGCAGGGCTGACCCAGTACTTC CASAGAGLTQYF
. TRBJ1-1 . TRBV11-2 TGTGCCAGCAGCTCCAGGCGGGCCACTGAAGCTTTCTTT CASSSRRATEAFF
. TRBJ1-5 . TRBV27 TGTGCCAGCAGTTTTTCCAGGGGAGGGCAGCCCCAGCATTTT CASSFSRGGQPQHF
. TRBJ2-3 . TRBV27 TGTGCCAGCAGTCTCCAGGGATCCACAGATACGCAGTATTTT CASSLQGSTDTQYF
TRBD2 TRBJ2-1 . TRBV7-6 TGTGCCAGCAGCTCCCAGGGCGGGAGGTCATACAATGAGCAGTTCTTC CASSSQGGRSYNEQFF
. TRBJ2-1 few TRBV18 TGTGCCAGCTCACCACCAATGGGCCTTGGGAATGAGCAGTTCTTC CASSPPMGLGNEQFF
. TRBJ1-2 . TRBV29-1 TGCAGCGTTGAGCCAGGTGATTTTTATGGCTACACCTTC CSVEPGDFYGYTF
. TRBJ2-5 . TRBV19 TGTGCCAGTAGTATAACCAGAGAGACCCAGTACTTC CASSITRETQYF
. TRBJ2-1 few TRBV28 TGTGCCAGCAGTTTTCACGGGGATGAGCAGTTCTTC CASSFHGDEQFF
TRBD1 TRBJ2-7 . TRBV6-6 TGTGCCAGCCGCCTTAAGGACAGGGGACAGTACGAGCAGTACTTC CASRLKDRGQYEQYF
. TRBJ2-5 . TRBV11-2 TGTGCCAGCAGCTTCAGGGGACGCCAAGAGACCCAGTACTTC CASSFRGRQETQYF
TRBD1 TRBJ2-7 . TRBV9 TGTGCCAGCAGCGCCTCGGGACAGGAAATTTACGAGCAGTACTTC CASSASGQEIYEQYF
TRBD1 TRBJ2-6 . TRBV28 TGTGCCAGCAGTTTACCCCGGGACAGTTTGAGACACTCTGGGGCCAACGTCCTGACTTTC CASSLPRDSLRHSGANVLTF
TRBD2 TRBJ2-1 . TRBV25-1 TGTGCCAGCAGTAGCGGGAGGGGCGATGAGCAGTTCTTC CASSSGRGDEQFF
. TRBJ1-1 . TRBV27 TGTGCCAGCAGCAACCGAGGTCCGAGGAACACTGAAGCTTTCTTT CASSNRGPRNTEAFF
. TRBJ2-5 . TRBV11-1 TGTGCCAGCAGCTTAAGGCAGGGGTACCAAGAGACCCAGTACTTC CASSLRQGYQETQYF
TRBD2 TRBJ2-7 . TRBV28 TGTGCCAGCAGTATAGCCCTAGCGGGAATTTACTACGAGCAGTACTTC CASSIALAGIYYEQYF
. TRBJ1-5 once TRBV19 TGTGCCAGTACCGAGGGTGAGGGCGTTGGGCCCCAGCATTTT CASTEGEGVGPQHF
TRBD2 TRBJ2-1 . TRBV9 TGTGCCAGCAGCGCAAGCGGGAGTTTAAACAATGAGCAGTTCTTC CASSASGSLNNEQFF
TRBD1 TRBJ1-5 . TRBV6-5 TGTGCCAGCATGAGGGGAACAGGGGGGGATCAGCCCCAGCATTTT CASMRGTGGDQPQHF
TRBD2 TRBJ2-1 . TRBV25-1 TGTGCCAGCAGTGCCCTAGCGGGAGGATACTACAATGAGCAGTTCTTC CASSALAGGYYNEQFF
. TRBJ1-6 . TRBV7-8 TGTGCCAGCAGCGCAGATACAGGGTTTTCACCCCTCCACTTT CASSADTGFSPLHF
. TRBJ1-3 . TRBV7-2 TGTGCCAGCAGCTTAGTTGGCAGGATAACTGGAAACACCATATATTTT CASSLVGRITGNTIYF